The next 13 T cell receptor beta chains were all read from a single sample in a study of cytomegalovirus exposure and HLA in healthy donors. Produced via immunoSEQ multiplex PCR; TCRdb's table is partial and in-frame only. The sample lists about 140,000 clones, 70% to 85% occurring once. The source material was PBMCs. Receptors originate from a man under 40 in good health and CMV-seropositive.

This chain links TRBV29-1 with TRBJ1-2; D is possibly TRBD1 (5 bases). In germline, CDR1 is SQVTM, CDR2 ANQGSEA. V gave up 6 bases and J gave up 5 bases, with 22 bases separating them. This CDR3 has 15 residues. The CDR3 DNA reads TGCAGCGTACAAAGGAGGGATGAGGGGCTATATGGCTACACCTTC. Translated: CSVQRRDEGLYGYTF.

This clone rates as medium-sized. This chain uses TRBV30 with TRBJ1-1; 7 bases line up with TRBD1. With 5 bases clipped from V and 3 bases from J, the junction kept 9 bases outside the gene matches. This CDR3 is built from 14 residues. Germline V gives CDR1 GTSNPN, CDR2 SVGIG (reference sequence). The CDR3 spells CAWAGGLGHTEAFF. The CDR3 coding sequence is TGTGCCTGGGCAGGGGGGCTGGGGCACACTGAAGCTTTCTTT.

CDR3 DNA: TGTGCCAGCAGCTTGGGACAGGGCCCAAACTATGGCTACACCTTC. It is translated as CASSLGQGPNYGYTF. This chain joins TRBV9 and TRBJ1-2, with 9 bases matching TRBD1. Trimming removed 4 bases from V and 2 bases from J; junction bases left unmatched: 6. Germline V lookup: CDR1 SGDLS, CDR2 YYNGEE. The CDR3 totals 15 residues.

The chain joins TRBV7-3 to TRBJ1-3, with D unresolved. This CDR3 region has 14 residues. The ends were cut back, 5 bases at V and 0 bases at J, with 8 bases in the middle. The germline CDR1 and CDR2 sequences are SGHTA and FQGTGA. The CDR3 loop is CASSLGPSGNTIYF. CDR3 in DNA: TGTGCCAGCAGCCTGGGCCCCTCTGGAAACACCATATATTTT. The full variable domain, in which reference TRBV7-3 and TRBJ1-3 provide the parts outside the CDR3, is GAGVSQTPSNKVTEKGKYVELRCDPISGHTALYWYRQSLGQGPEFLIYFQGTGAADDSGLPNDRFFAVRPEGSVSTLKIQRTERGDSAVYLCASSLGPSGNTIYFGEGSWLTVV.

The J gene is TRBJ1-2, the V gene TRBV6-5; 9 bases are shared with TRBD1. Per germline, CDR1 MNHEY and CDR2 SVGAGI. Unmatched junction bases numbered 7, after V lost 4 bases and J lost 4 bases. This CDR3 spans 15 amino acids. CDR3 sequence (DNA): TGTGCCAGCAGTTCAACGACAGGGGGAACCTATGGCTACACCTTC. Encoded protein: CASSSTTGGTYGYTF.

The chain combines TRBV15 with TRBJ2-2, with 10 nucleotides matching TRBD2. This CDR3 has 17 residues. The ends lost 5 bases at V and 0 bases at J; junction bases unmatched: 6. CDR1 is LNHNV, CDR2 YYDKDF, per germline (reference sequence). DNA for the CDR3: TGTGCCACCAGCGGGATCCTAGCGGGAGCGAACACCGGGGAGCTGTTTTTT. This sequence encodes CATSGILAGANTGELFF.

The J gene is TRBJ2-5, the V gene TRBV10-1; TRBD2 agrees at 9 bases. Trimming removed 6 bases from V and 5 bases from J; junction bases left unmatched: 13. Germline V gene lookup returns CDR1 WNHNN and CDR2 SYGVQD (reference sequence). This CDR3 region has 16 residues. In nucleotides, the CDR3 is TGCGCCAGCAGCCCGGCTGGGCGGGGGGGCCCCGAGACCCAGTACTTC. Encoded protein: CASSPAGRGGPETQYF.

This sequence joins TRBV9 and TRBJ1-2, with D perhaps matching TRBD1 (6 bases). Germline V gives CDR1 SGDLS, CDR2 YYNGEE. This CDR3 comprises 13 residues. Deletions cut 3 bases from V and 4 bases from J, with 10 bases between. The CDR3, as DNA: TGTGCCAGCAGCGCGACAGGCAGCTATGGCTACACCTTC. Residues: CASSATGSYGYTF. Variable domain in full (rest from reference TRBV9 and TRBJ1-2): DSGVTQTPKHLITATGQRVTLRCSPRSGDLSVYWYQQSLDQGLQFLIQYYNGEERAKGNILERFSAQQFPDLHSELNLSSLELGDSALYFCASSATGSYGYTFGSGTRLTVV.

This clone has only a few counts. The rearrangement uses TRBV29-1 and TRBJ1-5; D may be TRBD1 (6 bases). V was shortened by 7 bases and J by 7 bases, with 14 bases between the two germline ends. Germline CDR1 reads SQVTM; CDR2 reads ANQGSEA. The CDR3 contains 12 residues. CDR3 in DNA: TGCAGCGCAGGGGCAGAGGGCCAGCCCCAGCATTTT. It encodes CSAGAEGQPQHF.

This clone was counted between two and nine times. The V gene is TRBV5-1, the J gene TRBJ2-7; TRBD1 agrees at 8 bases. The CDR3 runs 13 residues. V was clipped by 7 bases and J by 1 base; unmatched bases: 4. The germline CDR1 and CDR2 sequences are SGHRS and YFSETQ. Here the CDR3 reads CASSRDRSYEQYF. For the CDR3, the DNA is TGCGCCAGCTCCCGGGACAGGTCCTACGAGCAGTACTTC.

This chain connects TRBV27 to TRBJ2-7; D may be TRBD2 (7 bases). The CDR3 spans 16 residues. Trimming took 2 bases from V and 3 from J, leaving 17 bases between them. Per germline, CDR1 MNHEY and CDR2 SMNVEV (reference sequence). CDR3 sequence: CASSLGGASYLYEQYF. In DNA, the CDR3 is TGTGCCAGCAGTTTAGGGGGGGCCTCCTACCTCTACGAGCAGTACTTC.

V usage is TRBV7-9 and J usage is TRBJ1-2; D ambiguous. Per the germline V gene, CDR1 is SEHNR and CDR2 is FQNEAQ (reference sequence). The CDR3 totals 12 residues. Trimming pared 8 bases from V and 2 bases from J, leaving 9 bases between. Here the CDR3 DNA reads TGTGCCAGCCAATCCGAGAACTATGGCTACACCTTC. It translates to CASQSENYGYTF.

This clone was observed once. The V gene is TRBV5-1, the J gene TRBJ2-7; maybe TRBD1 (6 bases). Trimming shortened V by 2 bases and J by 5 bases, and 11 bases separated the two germline ends. CDR1 is SGHRS, CDR2 YFSETQ, per germline. The CDR3 extends over 13 amino acids. CDR3 amino acids: CASSFTGYDEQYF. The CDR3, as DNA: TGCGCCAGCAGCTTCACAGGGTACGACGAGCAGTACTTC.